These 28 T cell receptor beta chains originate from one sample sequenced in a study of blood T cells in healthy people across ages. PCR was performed a second time for about 7 to 11 cycles using a sample-barcoded 5' primer and a J-beta primer mix. One entry per CDR3 protein results from TCRdb running MiXCR on the 5' RACE reads. The table has approximately 900,000 distinct CDR3 sequences, 40% to 60% seen once; the top ten hold 10% to 15%. Input material: blood. These receptors originate from a man aged 25-45 years in good health.

The V and J genes are TRBV19 and TRBJ2-1; 8 bases are shared with TRBD2. V shed 4 bases, J shed 7 bases, and the junction held 6 bases outside the gene matches. This CDR3 comprises 14 residues. Per the germline V gene, CDR1 is LNHDA and CDR2 is SQIVND (reference sequence). CDR3 DNA sequence: TGTGCCAGTAGTACCCCGGGGGGGTCGAATGAGCAGTTCTTC. It codes for CASSTPGGSNEQFF.

Remarks on this clonotype: A much bigger clone sits one base away, suggesting this may be a read error. The chain is built from TRBV29-1 and TRBJ2-7; D perhaps matches TRBD1 (6 bases). CDR1 is SQVTM, CDR2 ANQGSEA, per germline. The CDR3 sequence is 14 residues long. CDR3 region: CSVETRGGSHEQYF. DNA of the CDR3: TGCAGCGTTGAGACCCGTGGGGGCTCCCACGAGCAGTACTTC.

This clonotype was recorded a few times. The chain combines TRBV9 with TRBJ2-1; 8 nucleotides align to TRBD1. Looked up from germline, CDR1 is SGDLS and CDR2 is YYNGEE. Trimming removed 3 bases from V and 2 bases from J; junction bases left unmatched: 7. The CDR3 covers 16 residues. The CDR3 loop reads CASSAEGQAPYNEQFF. The CDR3 region has the DNA TGTGCCAGCAGCGCGGAGGGACAGGCCCCCTACAATGAGCAGTTCTTC.

V usage is TRBV5-6 and J usage is TRBJ1-1; TRBD1 aligns across 7 bases. The V gene's germline CDR1 is SGHDT and CDR2 YYEEEE. The CDR3 contains 13 residues. V lost 4 bases and J lost 10; bases outside the gene matches: 10. CDR3 loop: CASSQTGRRTAFF. The DNA for the CDR3 is TGTGCCAGCAGCCAGACAGGGAGACGGACAGCTTTCTTT.

The chain is built from TRBV7-6 and TRBJ1-1; D not resolved. Germline CDR1 reads SGHVS; CDR2 reads FNYEAQ. This CDR3 is built from 13 residues. V was clipped by 4 bases and J by 4 bases, with 10 bases between them. CDR3 in DNA: TGTGCCAGCAGCTCCCGATGGGGCACTGAAGCTTTCTTT. This translates into CASSSRWGTEAFF.

The V call is TRBV27, the J call TRBJ2-5; no clear D gene. Germline lookup yields CDR1 MNHEY and CDR2 SMNVEV (reference sequence). This CDR3 spans 14 amino acids. Trimming removed 3 bases from V and 2 bases from J, with 10 bases in between. This CDR3 is CASSFSGRQETQYF. CDR3 bases: TGTGCCAGCAGTTTTTCTGGACGGCAAGAGACCCAGTACTTC.

The V and J genes are TRBV21-1 and TRBJ2-4; the D call of TRBD2 is as the table states it, not checked on the DNA. TRBV21-1 represents a pseudogene. There are 13 residues in the CDR3. The CDR3 is CASAAIPRDIQYF. CDR3 nucleotide sequence: TGTGCCAGCGCAGCAATCCCGCGGGACATTCAGTACTTC.

The chain employs TRBV7-2 and TRBJ2-7, with 12 bases aligning to TRBD2. This CDR3 region has 19 residues. CDR1 and CDR2 (germline): SGHTA, FQGNSA. The V segment lost 8 bases and the J segment 7 bases; nucleotides outside the gene matches: 24. The CDR3 sequence is CASPLRASGGANHSGEQYF. The CDR3 nucleotides read TGTGCCAGCCCTCTAAGGGCTAGCGGGGGGGCGAATCATTCGGGGGAGCAGTACTTC.

This clonotype appeared a single time. The V call is TRBV20-1, the J call TRBJ2-1; D is possibly TRBD2 (6 bases). The V and J ends lost 3 bases and 3 bases respectively, with 12 bases between them. This CDR3 comprises 14 residues. CDR1 and CDR2 from the germline V gene are DFQATT and SNEGSKA (reference sequence). The CDR3 protein is CSASREVFYNEQFF. The DNA of the CDR3 is TGCAGTGCTAGTAGGGAGGTCTTCTACAATGAGCAGTTCTTC.

The rearrangement links TRBV3-1 to TRBJ2-1, with D hard to call. The CDR3 runs to 14 residues. The ends were cut back, 4 bases at V and 6 bases at J, with 13 bases in the middle. Per germline, CDR1 LGHDT and CDR2 YNNKEL (reference sequence). The CDR3: CASSPPGRVNEQFF. The CDR3 region has the DNA TGTGCCAGCAGCCCCCCCGGACGGGTCAATGAGCAGTTCTTC.

The chain employs TRBV5-1 and TRBJ1-1; a weak D match, TRBD1 (5 bases). CDR3 length: 14 amino acids. V gave up 6 bases and J gave up 5 bases, with 17 bases separating them. Per germline, CDR1 SGHRS and CDR2 YFSETQ. CDR3 in DNA: TGCGCCAGCACCATCGGGGACCAGGGAACTGAAGCTTTCTTT. Amino acid sequence: CASTIGDQGTEAFF.

This clonotype was seen a few times. The rearrangement links TRBV4-3 to TRBJ2-4, with 7 nucleotides matching TRBD1. The J call may be wrong; the DNA end is better matched by TRBJ2-7. Germline CDR1 LGHNA, CDR2 YSLEER. The CDR3 covers 15 residues. DNA of the CDR3: TGCGCCAGCAGCCAAGGCCCCCGGGACAGCTACGAGCAGTACTTC. Protein sequence: CASSQGPRDSYEQYF.

This clonotype was detected once. DNA of the CDR3: TGTGCTCGTGGTGTACGAGCGGGGCGGGAGACCCAGTACTTC. Amino acid sequence: CARGVRAGRETQYF. This rearrangement joins TRBV2 to TRBJ2-5; 7 positions match TRBD2. The CDR3 has 14 residues. Germline CDR1 reads SNHLY; CDR2 reads FYNNEI.

This clonotype was seen only a few times. The V and J genes are TRBV20-1 and TRBJ2-7, with D unclear. CDR1 and CDR2 from the germline V gene are DFQATT and SNEGSKA (reference sequence). The CDR3 has 14 amino acids. V dropped 1 base and J dropped 5 bases, with 15 bases sitting between them. The CDR3, as DNA: TGCAGTGCTAGAGGGGTGTTTGTGATCCACGAGCAGTACTTC. Its translation: CSARGVFVIHEQYF.

This clonotype has only a few counts. The rearrangement links TRBV29-1 to TRBJ2-5; 10 nucleotides agree with TRBD2. V was pared by 7 bases and J by 0 bases, with 5 bases of the junction left unmatched. Looked up from germline, CDR1 is SQVTM and CDR2 is ANQGSEA. The CDR3 totals 14 residues. CDR3 residues: CSAVLAGHQETQYF. The CDR3 DNA sequence: TGCAGCGCTGTACTAGCGGGGCACCAAGAGACCCAGTACTTC.

The genes are TRBV5-1 and TRBJ2-7; weak D call: TRBD1 (6 bases). The CDR3 extends over 15 amino acids. The germline V gene has CDR1 SGHRS and CDR2 YFSETQ. V lost 5 bases to trimming and J lost 1 base, with 16 bases between them. The CDR3 loop is CASRLTGAPSYEQYF. CDR3 DNA: TGCGCCAGCAGGTTGACAGGAGCTCCATCCTACGAGCAGTACTTC.

This clonotype was seen only a few times. The junction shows a germline mismatch at one end, possibly a read error. CDR3 protein: CATSQGLVGYEQYF. CDR3 nucleotides: TGCGCCACCAGCCAGGGGCTTGTTGGCTACGAGCAGTACTTC. The genes are TRBV5-1 and TRBJ2-7, with a tentative D call TRBD1 (6 bases). CDR1 is SGHRS and CDR2 is YFSETQ in the germline V gene. This CDR3 contains 14 residues. The full variable domain, completed using reference TRBV5-1 and TRBJ2-7, is KAGVTQTPRYLIKTRGQQVTLSCSPISGHRSVSWYQQTPGQGLQFLFEYFSETQRNKGNFPGRFSGRQFSNSRSEMNVSTLELGDSALYLCATSQGLVGYEQYFGPGTRLTVT.

This chain uses TRBV3-1 with TRBJ2-1, with 10 bases identical to TRBD1. This CDR3 spans 16 amino acids. The germline V gene has CDR1 LGHDT and CDR2 YNNKEL (reference sequence). V lost 5 bases to trimming and J lost 0 bases; unmatched junction nucleotides: 4. This CDR3 is CASSGQGVSSYNEQFF. CDR3 bases: TGTGCCAGCAGCGGACAGGGGGTCAGCTCCTACAATGAGCAGTTCTTC.

Remarks on this clonotype: At one end the junction does not follow the germline gene, possibly because of a read error. V usage is TRBV6-5 and J usage is TRBJ1-2; D not resolved. The CDR3 is 13 amino acids. Per the germline V gene, CDR1 is MNHEY and CDR2 is SVGAGI. In nucleotides, the CDR3 is TGTGCCGGCAGTGCGGACCGGAGAGGAGGCTACACCTTC. The encoded protein is CAGSADRRGGYTF.

At least ten counts were recorded for this clonotype. The V gene is TRBV7-6, the J gene TRBJ2-5; D is uncertain. Germline loops: CDR1 SGHVS, CDR2 FNYEAQ. The germline V and J ends were trimmed by 0 bases and 1 base, with 3 bases remaining between them. This CDR3 has 13 residues. The CDR3 spells CASSLALQETQYF. The CDR3 DNA sequence: TGTGCCAGCAGCTTAGCCCTCCAAGAGACCCAGTACTTC. Full variable domain (missing parts from reference TRBV7-6 and TRBJ2-5): GAGVSQSPRYKVTKRGQDVALRCDPISGHVSLYWYRQALGQGPEFLTYFNYEAQQDKSGLPNDRFSAERPEGSISTLTIQRTEQRDSAMYRCASSLALQETQYFGPGTRLLVL.

V and J are TRBV9 and TRBJ1-1, with D hard to call. Trimming removed 4 bases from V and 5 bases from J, with 12 bases in between. Germline V CDR1 and CDR2: SGDLS, YYNGEE. The CDR3 contains 13 residues. The CDR3 coding sequence is TGTGCCAGCAGCCCACAGCTTGTGACTGAAGCTTTCTTT. Amino acids: CASSPQLVTEAFF. Combining the CDR3 with reference TRBV9 and TRBJ1-1 gives the whole variable domain DSGVTQTPKHLITATGQRVTLRCSPRSGDLSVYWYQQSLDQGLQFLIQYYNGEERAKGNILERFSAQQFPDLHSELNLSSLELGDSALYFCASSPQLVTEAFFGQGTRLTVV.

This rearrangement joins TRBV2 to TRBJ2-3; 14 bases agree with TRBD2. Germline V lookup: CDR1 SNHLY, CDR2 FYNNEI. CDR3 size: 19 residues. Germline trimming cut 5 bases from V and 1 base from J; bases unmatched to any gene: 11. The CDR3, as DNA: TGTGCCAGCAGTAGACTAGCGGGGGGGCTTCGTGATGGCACAGATACGCAGTATTTT. Translation: CASSRLAGGLRDGTDTQYF.

This clonotype has ten or more counts. The chain recombines TRBV2 with TRBJ2-7; D remains ambiguous. The CDR3 covers 15 residues. Looked up from germline, CDR1 is SNHLY and CDR2 is FYNNEI. With 3 bases removed from V and 2 bases from J, the gap between germline ends came to 14 bases. The CDR3 sequence is CASSDFPGLAYEQYF. In DNA form, the CDR3 reads TGTGCCAGCAGTGACTTTCCCGGGCTCGCCTACGAGCAGTACTTC.

This clonotype was found once. The chain carries TRBV20-1 and TRBJ2-5; D gene unclear. The CDR3 is 14 residues long. Germline lookup yields CDR1 DFQATT and CDR2 SNEGSKA (reference sequence). V was shortened by 8 bases and J by 2 bases, with 18 bases between the two germline ends. The CDR3 nucleotides read TGCAGTCTCCGGAACCTAGGGAATCAAGAGACCCAGTACTTC. As protein: CSLRNLGNQETQYF.

The rearrangement links TRBV30 to TRBJ2-7; D ambiguous. The J call may be mistaken, given a closer DNA end match to TRBJ2-4. There are 13 residues in the CDR3. Per germline, CDR1 GTSNPN and CDR2 SVGIG (reference sequence). CDR3 protein: CAWNYEVEDIQYF. CDR3 nucleotides: TGTGCCTGGAACTACGAGGTAGAAGACATTCAGTACTTC.

The sample holds a few counts of this clonotype. The chain has TRBV2 and TRBJ1-4; the D is unclear. Germline CDR1 is SNHLY and CDR2 is FYNNEI. Trimming removed 3 bases from V and 2 bases from J, with 7 bases in between. The CDR3 is 14 residues long. CDR3: CASSDGVTNEKLFF. CDR3 bases: TGTGCCAGCAGTGATGGGGTTACTAATGAAAAACTGTTTTTT.

The genes are TRBV6-5 and TRBJ1-4; the match to TRBD1 covers 10 bases. CDR1 is MNHEY, CDR2 SVGAGI, per germline. The V gene end was trimmed by 6 bases and the J gene end by 7 bases; junction bases not matched to a gene: 8. The CDR3 contains 15 residues. The CDR3 loop is CASRPWTGGTEKLFF. The CDR3 coding sequence is TGTGCCAGCAGACCCTGGACAGGGGGGACTGAAAAACTGTTTTTT.

This chain links TRBV18 with TRBJ2-6, with D hard to call. V was trimmed by 0 bases and J by 1 base, leaving 7 bases between them. The germline V gene encodes CDR1 KGHSH and CDR2 LQKENI. This CDR3 is built from 16 residues. The CDR3 nucleotides are TGTGCCAGCTCACCACCGGGCCCTTCTGGGGCCAACGTCCTGACTTTC. This sequence encodes CASSPPGPSGANVLTF.